These 2 T cell receptor beta chains came from one sample sequenced in a study of T cell clonotyping in hematopoietic cell transplantation. Specified time point: recipient sample about 28 days before transplant, after cytoreduction. Profiling relied on immunoSEQ multiplex PCR, and the TCRdb table lists in-frame clones only, not all of them. The sample consists of approximately 28,000 clones, about 79% of them appearing once. The sample in question was peripheral blood mononuclear cells, obtained before stem cell transplant. These receptors all come from a woman in her sixties or seventies with acute myeloid leukemia. Some clones in this sample may be carry-over from other donors' samples.

The rearrangement uses TRBV9 and TRBJ1-2; the match to TRBD1 covers 7 bases. Trimming removed 4 bases from V and 2 bases from J; junction bases left unmatched: 11. CDR3 size: 16 residues. Germline V gene lookup returns CDR1 SGDLS and CDR2 YYNGEE. The CDR3: CASSPLDHRGNYGYTF. In nucleotides, the CDR3 is TGTGCCAGCAGCCCCCTGGACCACAGGGGCAACTATGGCTACACCTTC.

This clone was recorded a few times. This sequence joins TRBV5-1 and TRBJ2-3; 11 bases are shared with TRBD2. CDR3 length: 15 amino acids. With V trimmed by 1 base and J by 4 bases, 2 bases remained unmatched. Looked up from germline, CDR1 is SGHRS and CDR2 is YFSETQ. Written as DNA, the CDR3 is TGCGCCAGCAGCTTGACTAGCGGGAGTTCAGATACGCAGTATTTT. This encodes CASSLTSGSSDTQYF. The full variable domain, rest sourced from reference TRBV5-1 and TRBJ2-3, is KAGVTQTPRYLIKTRGQQVTLSCSPISGHRSVSWYQQTPGQGLQFLFEYFSETQRNKGNFPGRFSGRQFSNSRSEMNVSTLELGDSALYLCASSLTSGSSDTQYFGPGTRLTVL.